One sample yielded the 16 T cell receptor beta chains listed below, sequenced in a study of Graves' ophthalmopathy and Graves' hyperthyroidism. Beta-chain TCR CDR3 regions were amplified from RNA transcripts. The library came from an HTBI-primed first-round RT-PCR and a second-round multiplex PCR. MiXCR, run by TCRdb on the multiplex PCR reads, gives a single entry per CDR3 protein. Among about 210,000 distinct CDR3 sequences listed, about 32% were seen once. The sample consisted of peripheral blood. Every receptor here comes from a man aged 45-65 years with Graves' ophthalmopathy.

This clonotype was counted at least ten times. The chain employs TRBV19 and TRBJ1-2; D is ambiguous. Germline values: CDR1 LNHDA, CDR2 SQIVND (reference sequence). The V and J ends lost 0 bases and 4 bases respectively, with 15 bases between them. The CDR3 covers 16 residues. CDR3 sequence reads: CASSIDLAGPAYGYTF. CDR3 DNA sequence: TGTGCCAGTAGTATAGATTTGGCAGGCCCGGCCTATGGCTACACCTTC.

This clonotype was picked up many times. The chain has TRBV14 and TRBJ2-7; 10 bases fit TRBD1. Germline loops: CDR1 SGHDN, CDR2 FVKESK. The CDR3 runs 17 residues. The J segment lost 0 bases and the V segment lost 4 bases, leaving 9 bases of the junction unmatched. This CDR3 reads CASSLGTGDLYSYEQYF. CDR3 sequence (DNA): TGTGCCAGCAGCCTCGGGACAGGGGATCTATACTCCTACGAGCAGTACTTC. The full variable domain, completed using reference TRBV14 and TRBJ2-7, is EAGVTQFPSHSVIEKGQTVTLRCDPISGHDNLYWYRRVMGKEIKFLLHFVKESKQDESGMPNNRFLAERTGGTYSTLKVQPAELEDSGVYFCASSLGTGDLYSYEQYFGPGTRLTVT.

This clonotype was seen repeatedly, ten times or more. The chain has TRBV20-1 and TRBJ1-3, with unresolved D. Germline CDR1 reads DFQATT; CDR2 reads SNEGSKA (reference sequence). This CDR3 contains 16 residues. Between the trimmed V and J ends, which lost 0 bases and 1 base, there was a span of 13 bases. The CDR3 bases are TGCAGTGCTAGAGATCCCTATCGGGGATCTGGAAACACCATATATTTT. This encodes CSARDPYRGSGNTIYF.

There are many counts of this clonotype. V and J are TRBV30 and TRBJ2-5, with D tentatively TRBD1 or TRBD2 (5 bases each). With 2 bases removed from V and 5 bases from J, the gap between germline ends came to 12 bases. This CDR3 spans 13 amino acids. Germline V gene data show CDR1 as GTSNPN and CDR2 as SVGIG (reference sequence). Here the CDR3 reads CAWSLQVAETQYF. In DNA, the CDR3 is TGTGCCTGGAGTCTACAGGTAGCGGAGACCCAGTACTTC.

In its sample, this clonotype was seen many times. The chain carries TRBV6-1 and TRBJ2-5; D might be TRBD1 or TRBD2, each matching 5 bases. The V gene lost 6 bases and the J gene lost 7 bases, with 21 bases spanning the gap. In germline, CDR1 is MNHNS, CDR2 SASEGT. The CDR3 length is 15 residues. In DNA, the CDR3 is TGTGCCAGCAGGCCCGGGGCAATAAACATCGGGACCCAGTACTTC. Translating it yields CASRPGAINIGTQYF.

This clonotype was found many times. The gene calls are TRBV6-1 and TRBJ2-7; D may match TRBD1 or TRBD2 (5 bases each). Trimming cost V 6 bases and J 0 bases, with 15 bases left between them. The CDR3 is 15 amino acids. In germline, CDR1 is MNHNS, CDR2 SASEGT. The CDR3 reads CASRDWGRSSYEQYF. Here the CDR3 DNA reads TGTGCCAGCAGAGACTGGGGACGAAGCTCCTACGAGCAGTACTTC.

This clonotype was detected only once. The rearrangement links TRBV12-3 or TRBV12-4 to TRBJ2-7; 10 nucleotides line up with TRBD2. After removal of 6 bases from V and 0 bases from J, the junction contained 8 bases not matched to a gene. CDR3 size: 16 residues. Here the CDR3 DNA reads TGTGCCAGCAGCTCTACGGGACTAGCGATCTCCTACGAGCAGTACTTC. Its protein product is CASSSTGLAISYEQYF.

This clonotype was counted only a few times. The chain uses TRBV27 and TRBJ1-2; TRBD1 matches at 8 bases. CDR3 length equals 13 residues. Germline V gives CDR1 MNHEY, CDR2 SMNVEV (reference sequence). Trimming at V came to 6 bases and at J to 4 bases, leaving 4 bases not matched to a gene. The CDR3 loop is CASRGQEFYGYTF. The CDR3 DNA is TGTGCCAGCAGGGGACAGGAGTTCTATGGCTACACCTTC.

The chain is built from TRBV27 and TRBJ2-5; D uncertain. Germline CDR1 and CDR2: MNHEY and SMNVEV (reference sequence). V was shortened by 1 base and J by 3 bases, with 9 bases between the two germline ends. The CDR3 is made up of 14 amino acids. The CDR3 nucleotides are TGTGCCAGCAGTTTATTCTGGCAGGAAGAGACCCAGTACTTC. Translated: CASSLFWQEETQYF.

The chain links TRBV15 to TRBJ2-5, with D possibly matching TRBD2 (6 bases). Germline lookup yields CDR1 LNHNV and CDR2 YYDKDF (reference sequence). This CDR3 is built from 16 residues. With 0 bases removed from V and 1 base from J, the gap between germline ends came to 12 bases. The CDR3 protein is CATSRDLARTQETQYF. CDR3 sequence (DNA): TGTGCCACCAGCAGAGATCTAGCGAGAACCCAAGAGACCCAGTACTTC.

This clonotype was found many times. This rearrangement joins TRBV10-3 to TRBJ2-7; weak D call: TRBD2 (5 bases). The germline V gene has CDR1 ENHRY and CDR2 SYGVKD. The ends were cut back, 4 bases at V and 7 bases at J, with 14 bases in the middle. The CDR3 consists of 13 residues. The CDR3 loop is CAISAGEGAEQYF. The CDR3 DNA reads TGTGCCATCAGTGCCGGCGAGGGAGCGGAGCAGTACTTC.

The sample holds many counts of this clonotype. The chain has TRBV6-2 or TRBV6-3 and TRBJ2-7, with D possibly matching TRBD1 (6 bases). Germline values: CDR1 MNHEY, CDR2 SVGEGT. V lost 6 bases, J lost 2 bases, and 17 bases lay in between. The CDR3 contains 15 residues. The CDR3 spells CASRETGQTAYEQYF. The CDR3 DNA is TGTGCCAGCAGAGAGACAGGACAGACGGCCTACGAGCAGTACTTC.

This clonotype has a count of ten or more. The V gene is TRBV29-1, the J gene TRBJ2-5, with D maybe TRBD1 (6 bases). Germline V gene sequence: CDR1 SQVTM, CDR2 ANQGSEA. The CDR3 has 13 residues. The V gene lost 6 bases and the J gene lost 5 bases, with 16 bases spanning the gap. The CDR3 spells CSVVGTGQETQYF. The CDR3 DNA sequence: TGCAGCGTCGTTGGAACAGGGCAGGAGACCCAGTACTTC.

This clonotype was recorded many times. The J gene is TRBJ2-7, the V gene TRBV7-2; 7 bases line up with TRBD2. The CDR3 spans 15 residues. Germline-derived CDR1 and CDR2 are SGHTA and FQGNSA. V shed 4 bases, J shed 4 bases, and the junction held 10 bases outside the gene matches. The DNA of the CDR3 is TGTGCCAGCAGCTGGGCGGGAGACCCTGTATACGAGCAGTACTTC. Translated, it gives CASSWAGDPVYEQYF.

This clonotype was detected many times. This sequence joins TRBV19 and TRBJ2-5; no clear D. The germline V and J ends were trimmed by 5 bases and 2 bases, with 15 bases remaining between them. This CDR3 region has 15 residues. Germline CDR1 is LNHDA and CDR2 is SQIVND (reference sequence). The CDR3 DNA reads TGTGCCAGTAGTCCAAATTATGTGGAACAAGAGACCCAGTACTTC. Its translation: CASSPNYVEQETQYF.

The genes are TRBV6-2 or TRBV6-3 and TRBJ1-1; weak D call: TRBD1 (6 bases). Trimming took 8 bases from V and 1 from J, leaving 8 bases between them. The CDR3 is 12 amino acids. The germline V gene has CDR1 MNHEY and CDR2 SVGEGT. The CDR3 DNA sequence: TGTGCCAGCGGGACACAGAACACTGAAGCTTTCTTT. It codes for CASGTQNTEAFF.